The rows below give T cell receptor beta chains drawn from one sample of a study of shared clonotypes between healthy human individuals. The assay was immunoSEQ multiplex PCR, and TCRdb's table has in-frame clones only and misses some. Among approximately 980,000 clones, 70% to 85% were seen once, and the ten largest hold over 1.3%. Specimen: memory CD4+ T cells sorted from blood. The receptor source for this set is a man younger than 35 in good health. CDR3s include the opening cysteine and the closing phenylalanine or tryptophan. D genes are given only for firm matches. The size field is filled for only some rows; it gives once, few, many or a size class.

DNA,CDR3,V,D,size,J,length
TGTGCCAGTAGTATCGGCCAGGGCTATCAGCCCCAGCATTTT,CASSIGQGYQPQHF,TRBV19,-,-,TRBJ1-5,14
TGTGCCAGCAACCCTTCGGACAGGGGCTACGAGCAGTACTTC,CASNPSDRGYEQYF,TRBV28,TRBD1,-,TRBJ2-7,14
TGTGCCAGCAGTGAAGGGGGCTCGAACACCGGGGAGCTGTTTTTT,CASSEGGSNTGELFF,TRBV5-4,TRBD1,-,TRBJ2-2,15
TGTGCCAGCAGTTTATCACTAGCCCCATTCAATGAGCAGTTCTTC,CASSLSLAPFNEQFF,TRBV27,-,-,TRBJ2-1,15
TGTGCCAGCAGTACCAGCGGCAGACCTAATGAAAAACTGTTTTTT,CASSTSGRPNEKLFF,TRBV25-1,-,-,TRBJ1-4,15
TGCGCCAGCAGCTTGGAGGCAGGGGACAATCAGCCCCAGCATTTT,CASSLEAGDNQPQHF,TRBV5-1,-,-,TRBJ1-5,15
TGCGCCAGCAGCGGACAGACGGAAAAAAACTATGGCTACACCTTC,CASSGQTEKNYGYTF,TRBV4-3,-,-,TRBJ1-2,15
TGTGCCGCTCACCCGGGACAGGGACGATTTGAAGCTTTCTTT,CAAHPGQGRFEAFF,TRBV28,TRBD1,-,TRBJ1-1,14
TGTGCCTGGACCGGGACTTGGGGAGGTTCACCCCTCCACTTT,CAWTGTWGGSPLHF,TRBV30,-,-,TRBJ1-6,14
TGTGCCAGCACGTCCGGGACAGGGGACTTATTGGCCCTCTATGGCTACACCTTC,CASTSGTGDLLALYGYTF,TRBV28,TRBD1,few,TRBJ1-2,18
TGCGCCAGCAGCTTAGAAAGCGGGGGGGCCTACGAGCAGTACTTC,CASSLESGGAYEQYF,TRBV5-1,TRBD2,-,TRBJ2-7,15
TGTGCCAGCAGCTTGTCGGGGAACTCCAATTCACCCCTCCACTTT,CASSLSGNSNSPLHF,TRBV7-9,-,-,TRBJ1-6,15
TGTGCCAGCAGTGACTTTGTCGGGGGGCAGCCCCAGCATTTT,CASSDFVGGQPQHF,TRBV6-1,-,-,TRBJ1-5,14
TGTGCCTGGGCCGAGTCCTACGAGCAGTACTTC,CAWAESYEQYF,TRBV30,-,many,TRBJ2-7,11
TGTGCCAGCAGCTCGAGATTAAGGGGGGACCCCTACGAGCAGTACTTC,CASSSRLRGDPYEQYF,TRBV13,-,-,TRBJ2-7,16
TGTGCCAGCAGCTTAGTAGGACAGGTCGGCGGTACGCAGTATTTT,CASSLVGQVGGTQYF,TRBV7-2,TRBD1,-,TRBJ2-3,15
TGTGCCAGAAGCGACGGGGAGGGGGACGGAGACTTGAACACTGAAGCTTTCTTT,CARSDGEGDGDLNTEAFF,TRBV5-3,-,-,TRBJ1-1,18
TGTGCCAGCAGCATAGTTCATAATTCACCCCTCCACTTT,CASSIVHNSPLHF,TRBV5-4,-,few,TRBJ1-6,13
TGTGCCAGCAGTTTACCGCAGGGTAGGCAGCCCCAGCATTTT,CASSLPQGRQPQHF,TRBV28,-,once,TRBJ1-5,14
TGTGCCAGCAGCTTAGATAGGGAGACCCAGTACTTC,CASSLDRETQYF,TRBV7-2,-,few,TRBJ2-5,12
TGTGCCAGCCAACTTAGCTCCTACAATGAGCAGTTCTTC,CASQLSSYNEQFF,TRBV6-1,-,-,TRBJ2-1,13
TGTGCCAGCAGCCTCGGGGATAGTCAGCCCCAGCATTTT,CASSLGDSQPQHF,TRBV14,-,-,TRBJ1-5,13
TGTGCTAGTGGTCACGGGACTCAAGAGACCCAGTACTTC,CASGHGTQETQYF,TRBV12-5,-,-,TRBJ2-5,13
TGTGCCTGGACGACATGGTCAAAGGAAAAACTGTTTTTT,CAWTTWSKEKLFF,TRBV30,-,-,TRBJ1-4,13
TGTGCCAGCACTCCGACGGACAGGGAGGACTATGGCTACACCTTC,CASTPTDREDYGYTF,TRBV28,TRBD1,-,TRBJ1-2,15
TGTGCCTGGAGCCCGGCGGGACTAGCGGGGAAGTACGAGCAGTACTTC,CAWSPAGLAGKYEQYF,TRBV30,TRBD2,-,TRBJ2-7,16
TGTGCCAGCAGTGACGTTGTGCCGGCAGCTAACTATGGCTACACCTTC,CASSDVVPAANYGYTF,TRBV6-1,-,-,TRBJ1-2,16
TGTGCCAGCAGTTTATCGGTCAGCAACTATGGCTACACCTTC,CASSLSVSNYGYTF,TRBV28,-,few,TRBJ1-2,14